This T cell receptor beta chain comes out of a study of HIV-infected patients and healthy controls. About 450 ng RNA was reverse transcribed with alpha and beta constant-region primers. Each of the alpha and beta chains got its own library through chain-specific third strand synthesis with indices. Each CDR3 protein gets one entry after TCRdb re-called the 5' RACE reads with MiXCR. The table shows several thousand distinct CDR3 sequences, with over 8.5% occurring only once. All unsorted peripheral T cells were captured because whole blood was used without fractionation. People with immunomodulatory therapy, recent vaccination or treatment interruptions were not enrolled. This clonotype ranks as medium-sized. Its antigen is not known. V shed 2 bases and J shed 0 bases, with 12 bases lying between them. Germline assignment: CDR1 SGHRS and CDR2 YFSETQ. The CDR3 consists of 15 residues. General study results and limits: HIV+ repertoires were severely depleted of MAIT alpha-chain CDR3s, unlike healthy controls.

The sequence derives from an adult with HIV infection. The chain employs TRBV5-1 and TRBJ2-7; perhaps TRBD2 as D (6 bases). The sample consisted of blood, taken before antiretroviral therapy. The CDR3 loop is CASSFLAGSSYEQYF. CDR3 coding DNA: TGCGCCAGCAGCTTCCTAGCCGGGAGCTCCTACGAGCAGTACTTC.